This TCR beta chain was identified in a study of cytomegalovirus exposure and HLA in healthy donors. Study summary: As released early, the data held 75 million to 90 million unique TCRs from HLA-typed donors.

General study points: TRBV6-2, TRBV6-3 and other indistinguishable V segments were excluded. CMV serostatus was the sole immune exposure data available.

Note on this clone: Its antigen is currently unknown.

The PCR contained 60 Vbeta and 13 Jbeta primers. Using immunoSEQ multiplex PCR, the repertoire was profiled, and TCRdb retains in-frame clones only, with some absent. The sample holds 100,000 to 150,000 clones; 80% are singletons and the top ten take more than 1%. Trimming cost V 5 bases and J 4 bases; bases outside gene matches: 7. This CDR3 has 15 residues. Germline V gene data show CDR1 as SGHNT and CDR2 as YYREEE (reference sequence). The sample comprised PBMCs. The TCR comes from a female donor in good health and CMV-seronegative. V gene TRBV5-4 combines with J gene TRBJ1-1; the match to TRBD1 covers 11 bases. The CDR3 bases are TGTGCCAGCAGATCGGACAGGGGGCGATCCACTGAAGCTTTCTTT. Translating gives CASRSDRGRSTEAFF.